Listed here are 6 T cell receptor beta chains from one sample, sequenced in a study of shared clonotypes between healthy human individuals. Generated by immunoSEQ multiplex PCR, the TCRdb table keeps only in-frame clones and is missing some. The sample yields more than 80,000 clones, roughly 69% seen once. Sample: memory CD8+ T cells sorted from blood. The sample's subset: CD45RO+ cells pooled with CCR7-negative TemRA cells. These receptors were taken from a man aged 30 to 39 in good health.

This rearrangement joins TRBV19 to TRBJ2-3; 10 positions match TRBD2. V was clipped by 3 bases and J by 4 bases; unmatched bases: 4. Germline CDR1 is LNHDA and CDR2 is SQIVND (reference sequence). CDR3 length equals 15 residues. CDR3 in amino acids: CASSILAGGPDTQYF. The CDR3 nucleotides read TGTGCCAGTAGTATTTTAGCGGGAGGACCAGATACGCAGTATTTT.

The genes are TRBV19 and TRBJ2-3; the D is unclear. Deletions cut 3 bases from V and 7 bases from J, with 11 bases between. CDR1 is LNHDA, CDR2 SQIVND, per germline (reference sequence). The length of the CDR3 is 13 residues. CDR3 sequence (DNA): TGTGCCAGTAGTATTTGGTATTCCAATACGCAGTATTTT. This translates into CASSIWYSNTQYF.

V gene TRBV7-2 combines with J gene TRBJ2-3; TRBD2 aligns across 8 bases. The CDR3 consists of 15 residues. Germline CDR1 SGHTA, CDR2 FQGNSA. V lost 3 bases to trimming and J lost 6 bases; unmatched junction nucleotides: 8. The chain's CDR3 is CASSLTGGGVDTQYF. The CDR3 coding sequence is TGTGCCAGCAGCTTGACCGGGGGGGGAGTGGATACGCAGTATTTT.

V is TRBV4-1 and J is TRBJ1-4; weak D call: TRBD1 (5 bases). Germline V gives CDR1 MGHRA, CDR2 YSYEKL. Trimming pared 0 bases from V and 6 bases from J, leaving 11 bases between. The CDR3 spans 15 residues. CDR3 amino acids: CASSQDPGRDEKLFF. CDR3 nucleotide sequence: TGCGCCAGCAGCCAAGATCCCGGCAGGGATGAAAAACTGTTTTTT.

The rearrangement links TRBV28 to TRBJ2-3; D uncertain. CDR1 and CDR2 from the germline V gene are MDHEN and SYDVKM. The V and J ends lost 6 bases and 6 bases respectively, with 13 bases between them. The CDR3 runs to 13 residues. CDR3 in DNA: TGTGCCAGCAGCCCGCTTGTGGGTGATACGCAGTATTTT. Amino acid sequence: CASSPLVGDTQYF.

The chain is built from TRBV7-2 and TRBJ2-7; D unresolved. The CDR3 spans 13 residues. Deletions cut 5 bases from V and 3 bases from J, with 11 bases between. Germline CDR1 and CDR2: SGHTA and FQGNSA. The CDR3 spells CASSPPSFYEQYF. The CDR3, as DNA: TGTGCCAGCAGCCCTCCCTCTTTCTACGAGCAGTACTTC.